These 12 T cell receptor beta chains came from one sample sequenced in a study of a mutant IDH1 vaccine in newly diagnosed glioma. Stated time point: baseline, week 1 (first vaccination visit). Treatment reported: pre-vaccination baseline after standard-of-care therapy. Profiled with immunoSEQ multiplex PCR; TCRdb holds only in-frame clones, not every one. The data show about 66,000 clones, with just over 85% seen just once and 2.5% to 3.5% held by the top ten. The sequences come from PBMCs, collected from a glioma patient treated with radiotherapy, temozolomide or both. The receptors here all came from a man aged 25-45 years with glioma.

V is TRBV9 and J is TRBJ2-3; 10 bases line up with TRBD2. J lost 0 bases, V lost 0 bases, and 7 bases had no gene match. The CDR3 is 18 amino acids. CDR1 is SGDLS and CDR2 is YYNGEE in the germline V gene. CDR3 coding DNA: TGTGCCAGCAGCGTAGCCCTAGCGGGGGCGCTTAGCACAGATACGCAGTATTTT. Translated: CASSVALAGALSTDTQYF. The variable domain in full, completed from reference TRBV9 and TRBJ2-3, reads DSGVTQTPKHLITATGQRVTLRCSPRSGDLSVYWYQQSLDQGLQFLIQYYNGEERAKGNILERFSAQQFPDLHSELNLSSLELGDSALYFCASSVALAGALSTDTQYFGPGTRLTVL.

The rearrangement uses TRBV4-1 and TRBJ1-2; D possibly corresponds to TRBD1 (6 bases). The CDR3 covers 14 residues. The V end lost 0 bases, the J end lost 3 bases, and 8 bases lay between the germline ends. Germline V lookup: CDR1 MGHRA, CDR2 YSYEKL. This CDR3 is CASSQEWTDYGYTF. The CDR3 DNA sequence: TGCGCCAGCAGCCAAGAATGGACAGACTATGGCTACACCTTC.

This rearrangement joins TRBV6-4 to TRBJ1-5; 11 nucleotides align to TRBD1. The V gene end was trimmed by 3 bases and the J gene end by 6 bases; junction bases not matched to a gene: 7. CDR1 MRHNA and CDR2 SNTAGT come from the germline V gene. The CDR3 has 16 residues. CDR3 bases: TGTGCCAGCAGTGAATTTCGGGACAGGGGGGCTCAGCCCCAGCATTTT. It codes for CASSEFRDRGAQPQHF.

The genes are TRBV6-5 and TRBJ2-7; no clear D. The CDR3 has 15 residues. The V and J ends lost 5 bases and 1 base respectively, with 15 bases between them. Germline V lookup: CDR1 MNHEY, CDR2 SVGAGI. CDR3: CASSLEASRSYEQYF. CDR3 nucleotides: TGTGCCAGCAGTCTCGAAGCGAGCAGATCCTACGAGCAGTACTTC.

The J gene is TRBJ2-7, the V gene TRBV11-2, with D perhaps TRBD1 or TRBD2 (5 bases each). This CDR3 has 11 residues. CDR1 is SGHAT and CDR2 is FQNNGV in the germline V gene. The V end was cut by 5 bases, the J end by 5 bases, with 7 bases between. CDR3 nucleotide sequence: TGTGCCAGCAGCCCGGGACACGAGCAGTACTTC. This encodes CASSPGHEQYF. Combining the CDR3 with reference TRBV11-2 and TRBJ2-7 gives the whole variable domain EAGVAQSPRYKIIEKRQSVAFWCNPISGHATLYWYQQILGQGPKLLIQFQNNGVVDDSQLPKDRFSAERLKGVDSTLKIQPAKLEDSAVYLCASSPGHEQYFGPGTRLTVT.

This chain joins TRBV7-2 and TRBJ1-6, with D perhaps TRBD1 (5 bases). Looked up from germline, CDR1 is SGHTA and CDR2 is FQGNSA. The CDR3 loop spans 16 amino acids. Trimming stripped 1 base from V and 9 bases from J, with 16 bases between. The CDR3 DNA reads as TGTGCCAGCAGCTTAGGAGGTATGGGGCTCGGTTCACCCCTCCACTTT. This translates into CASSLGGMGLGSPLHF.

In its sample, this clone was seen a few times. The rearrangement links TRBV2 to TRBJ1-5; no firm D call. V was cut by 8 bases and J by 4 bases, with 3 bases left in between. Germline V gene sequence: CDR1 SNHLY, CDR2 FYNNEI. The length of the CDR3 is 10 residues. The CDR3 nucleotides read TGTGCCAGCGGGAATCAGCCCCAGCATTTT. This sequence encodes CASGNQPQHF. Using reference TRBV2 and TRBJ1-5 for the parts outside the CDR3, the full variable domain is EPEVTQTPSHQVTQMGQEVILRCVPISNHLYFYWYRQILGQKVEFLVSFYNNEISEKSEIFDDQFSVERPDGSNFTLKIRSTKLEDSAMYFCASGNQPQHFGDGTRLSIL.

The gene calls are TRBV5-1 and TRBJ1-1, with D hard to call. Trimming pared 4 bases from V and 1 base from J, leaving 14 bases between. CDR1 SGHRS and CDR2 YFSETQ come from the germline V gene. The CDR3 is made up of 15 amino acids. CDR3 in amino acids: CASSQRHTWNTEAFF. CDR3 bases: TGCGCCAGCAGCCAGAGACACACTTGGAACACTGAAGCTTTCTTT.

The CDR3 region is CASSPRPAVAPLVYEQYF. Here the CDR3 DNA reads TGTGCCAGTAGTCCCAGACCAGCGGTGGCCCCTCTTGTCTACGAGCAGTACTTC. The chain couples TRBV19 to TRBJ2-7; weak D call: TRBD2 (5 bases). CDR1 is LNHDA and CDR2 is SQIVND in the germline V gene (reference sequence). With 5 bases removed from V and 3 bases from J, the gap between germline ends came to 26 bases. The CDR3 is 18 residues long.

This clone was seen only once. The V gene is TRBV18, the J gene TRBJ1-1, with D possibly TRBD1 on 5 matching bases. Germline CDR1 and CDR2: KGHSH and LQKENI. V was clipped by 2 bases and J by 10 bases, with 20 bases between them. The CDR3 is 15 residues long. CDR3: CASSPGRGTPSTAFF. The CDR3 DNA is TGTGCCAGCTCACCAGGGCGCGGGACTCCTAGTACAGCTTTCTTT.

The chain has TRBV4-2 and TRBJ1-2; no clear D gene. Between the trimmed V and J ends, which lost 4 bases and 5 bases, there was a span of 17 bases. Germline V gene data show CDR1 as LGHNA and CDR2 as YNFKEQ. The CDR3 contains 15 residues. The CDR3 nucleotides are TGTGCCAGCAGCCCTAGTGAAACCGTGGGATATGGCTACACCTTC. Encoded protein: CASSPSETVGYGYTF.

The chain recombines TRBV18 with TRBJ2-3; 9 bases line up with TRBD1. The ends lost 4 bases at V and 14 bases at J; junction bases unmatched: 10. Germline V lookup: CDR1 KGHSH, CDR2 LQKENI. The CDR3 loop spans 13 amino acids. In DNA, the CDR3 is TGTGCCAGCTCACAGGACAGGGGCCGCATTCGGTATTTT. This gives the protein CASSQDRGRIRYF.